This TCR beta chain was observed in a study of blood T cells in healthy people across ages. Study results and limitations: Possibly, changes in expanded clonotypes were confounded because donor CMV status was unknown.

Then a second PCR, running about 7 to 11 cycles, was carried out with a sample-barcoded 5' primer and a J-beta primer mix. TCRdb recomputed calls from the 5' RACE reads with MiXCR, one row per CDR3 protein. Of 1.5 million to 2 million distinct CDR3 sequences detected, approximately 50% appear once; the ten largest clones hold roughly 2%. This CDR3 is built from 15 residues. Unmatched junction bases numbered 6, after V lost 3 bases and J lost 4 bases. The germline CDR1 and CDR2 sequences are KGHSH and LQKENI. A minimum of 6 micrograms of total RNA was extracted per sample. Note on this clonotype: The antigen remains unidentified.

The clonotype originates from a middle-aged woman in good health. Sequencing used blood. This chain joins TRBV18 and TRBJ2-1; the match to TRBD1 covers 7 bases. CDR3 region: CASSPTGDGYNEQFF. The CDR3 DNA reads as TGTGCCAGCTCACCTACAGGGGATGGGTACAATGAGCAGTTCTTC.